This T cell receptor (beta chain) was documented in a study of T cells after yellow fever vaccination. Whole-study context: Fractions of low cell number were prepared using SMART-Seq v4 Ultra Low Input.

General observations from the study: Repertoires sorted by FACS could include abundant clonotypes that are contaminants from the bulk population.

Generation of TCR cDNA used 5'RACE template switching (which added a universal primer site and UMIs). TCRdb reprocessed the 5' RACE reads with MiXCR, giving one entry per CDR3 protein. The sample has a few hundred thousand distinct CDR3 sequences, around 5.3% seen once. This clonotype occurred many times. Antigen: not known. CDR3 length equals 12 residues. Germline CDR1 is SQVTM and CDR2 is ANQGSEA. Germline trimming cut 5 bases from V and 4 bases from J; bases unmatched to any gene: 3. The source of this sequence is a man younger than 35 who received the YFV17D yellow fever vaccine. The chain carries TRBV29-1 and TRBJ2-5; 8 bases map to TRBD1. This specimen was CD4+ T cells sorted from PBMCs, taken on the day of the yellow fever booster vaccination. The CDR3 DNA is TGCAGCGTTTCGACAGGGGTAGAGACCCAGTACTTC. Its protein product is CSVSTGVETQYF.